The rows below give T cell receptor beta chains drawn from one sample of a study of T cell responses to AZD1222 COVID-19 vaccine. The assay was immunoSEQ multiplex PCR, and TCRdb's table has in-frame clones only and misses some. This sample has under 200,000 clones; around 95% occur once, and the top ten carry approximately 0.69%. This specimen consisted of peripheral blood, obtained on day 0 of AZD1222 vaccination. The source of these receptors is an adult in good health. Each CDR3 is given with its conserved first and last residue. A D gene is named only where the DNA matches it firmly. Part of the rows lack a size; the others show once, few, many or a class for expanded clones.

D gene	clone size	J gene	V gene	CDR3 DNA	CDR3 protein
TRBD2	NA	TRBJ2-5	TRBV28	TGTGCCAGCGCTTCCAGACTAGCGGGCTTACAAGAGACCCAGTACTTC	CASASRLAGLQETQYF
TRBD2	NA	TRBJ2-2	TRBV19	TGTGCCAGTTCCGTGGGACTACTTAACACCGGGGAGCTGTTTTTT	CASSVGLLNTGELFF
NA	NA	TRBJ1-2	TRBV7-9	TGTGCCAGCAGCTTAGAGGCAGGCTATGGCTACACCTTC	CASSLEAGYGYTF
NA	NA	TRBJ1-5	TRBV30	TGTGCCTGGAGTCTTGGGCAGGGAAATCAGCCCCAGCATTTT	CAWSLGQGNQPQHF
TRBD1	NA	TRBJ1-5	TRBV7-9	TGTGCCAGCAGCTCGGGACAGAGGTATCAGCCCCAGCATTTT	CASSSGQRYQPQHF
TRBD1	NA	TRBJ1-3	TRBV6-5	TGTGCCAGCACCCAACCGGGACAGTGGGACACCATATATTTT	CASTQPGQWDTIYF
NA	NA	TRBJ1-2	TRBV6-4	TGTGCCAGCAGCCTCACCGGACAAGGAGGCTACACCTTC	CASSLTGQGGYTF
NA	NA	TRBJ1-1	TRBV6-5	TGTGCCAGCAGTTATTCCGCAAGAAACACTGAAGCTTTCTTT	CASSYSARNTEAFF
NA	NA	TRBJ1-5	TRBV3-1/TRBV3-2	TGTGCCAGCAGCCAAGGCCACCTAGCGGTTCAGCCCCAGCATTTT	CASSQGHLAVQPQHF
NA	NA	TRBJ2-3	TRBV24-1	TGTGCCACCAGTGCGGCGGGACCAGATACGCAGTATTTT	CATSAAGPDTQYF
NA	NA	TRBJ2-7	TRBV27	TGTGCCAGCAGCCCAATGGTGTGGAGCTCCTACGAGCAGTACTTC	CASSPMVWSSYEQYF
NA	NA	TRBJ1-1	TRBV4-1	TGCGCCAGTAGCAGGGTCGTTGGGACTGAAGCTTTCTTT	CASSRVVGTEAFF
NA	NA	TRBJ1-4	TRBV27	TGTGCCAGCAGTTCCCTATGGGGGGGTAATGAAAAACTGTTTTTT	CASSSLWGGNEKLFF
TRBD2	NA	TRBJ2-1	TRBV7-9	TGTGCCAGCAGGGCCACTAGCGGGAGGGCGGGGTCACAGTTCTTC	CASRATSGRAGSQFF
NA	NA	TRBJ2-4	TRBV28	TGTGCCAGCAGTTTCGTGTGGGACGGGCCGGACAAAAACATTCAGTACTTC	CASSFVWDGPDKNIQYF
NA	NA	TRBJ1-4	TRBV11-2	TGTGCCAGCAGCCCAGGGGTTGGGGCTGGAGAAAAACTGTTTTTT	CASSPGVGAGEKLFF
TRBD1	NA	TRBJ1-6	TRBV7-8	TGTGCCAGCAGCTCCGGGACAGGGATGTCACCCCTCCACTTT	CASSSGTGMSPLHF
NA	NA	TRBJ1-2	TRBV5-4	TGTGCCAGCAGCTCTCAGGGGCGACGCCGGGGCTATGGCTACACCTTC	CASSSQGRRRGYGYTF
TRBD2	NA	TRBJ2-1	TRBV18	TGTGCCAGCTCACCACCGTCCGCGGGGGATGAGCAGTTCTTC	CASSPPSAGDEQFF
NA	NA	TRBJ1-6	TRBV5-1	TGCGCCAGCAGCTCCACGGACCCCCGGGATTCACCCCTCCACTTT	CASSSTDPRDSPLHF
NA	NA	TRBJ1-1	TRBV11-2	TGTGCCAGCAGCTTAATTTCGGTGGCTGAAGCTTTCTTT	CASSLISVAEAFF
NA	NA	TRBJ2-3	TRBV7-3	TGTGCCAGCGCCGATAGGGATACGCAGTATTTT	CASADRDTQYF
NA	NA	TRBJ2-4	TRBV6-5	TGTGCCAGCAGTCCGACAGGAGCCAAAAACATTCAGTACTTC	CASSPTGAKNIQYF
TRBD1	NA	TRBJ1-4	TRBV4-2	TGTGCCAGCAGCCAAGGCGAGGGACAGGGGGACGAAAAACTGTTTTTT	CASSQGEGQGDEKLFF
NA	NA	TRBJ2-1	TRBV7-6	TGTGCCAGCAGCCCGCGGGCTCCGAGCTCCTACAATGAGCAGTTCTTC	CASSPRAPSSYNEQFF
NA	NA	TRBJ1-5	TRBV12-3/TRBV12-4	TGTGCCAGCAGTCTCAGGGTTATCGACCCCCAGCATTTT	CASSLRVIDPQHF
NA	NA	TRBJ2-7	TRBV7-8	TGTGCCAGCAGCTTATACGGTTGGGATTCGCAATACTTC	CASSLYGWDSQYF
NA	NA	TRBJ2-7	TRBV7-8	TGTGCCAGCTCAGACAGATACGAGCAGTACTTC	CASSDRYEQYF
NA	NA	TRBJ1-5	TRBV28	TGTGCCAGCACCTTACGGGCCTACCAGCCCCAGCATTTT	CASTLRAYQPQHF
NA	NA	TRBJ2-1	TRBV3-1/TRBV3-2	TGTGCCAGCAGCCATCCGACGCGAACGGAGCAGTTCTTC	CASSHPTRTEQFF
NA	NA	TRBJ2-3	TRBV4-1	TGCGCCAGCAGCCTCCCGACGGATACGCAGTATTTT	CASSLPTDTQYF
NA	NA	TRBJ1-1	TRBV4-1	TGCGCCAGCAGAACAAGCCGGGTGGGTGAAGCTTTCTTT	CASRTSRVGEAFF
NA	NA	TRBJ1-2	TRBV25-1	TGTGCCAGCAATAAAAGCCTCTATGGCTACACCTTC	CASNKSLYGYTF
NA	NA	TRBJ1-6	TRBV10-1	TGCGCCAGCAGTCCGGGGCGGGATTCACCCCTCCACTTT	CASSPGRDSPLHF
TRBD2	NA	TRBJ2-3	TRBV28	TGTGCCAGCGCCGGGGGTAGCGGGAGGGTCCCAGATACGCAGTATTTT	CASAGGSGRVPDTQYF
TRBD2	NA	TRBJ2-3	TRBV4-1	TGCGCCAGCCGTGTAGCGGGAGGGAACACAGATACGCAGTATTTT	CASRVAGGNTDTQYF
NA	once	TRBJ1-1	TRBV11-3	TGTGCCAGCAGCCTTCGGGGGGCGGACACTGAAGCTTTCTTT	CASSLRGADTEAFF
NA	NA	TRBJ2-1	TRBV4-1	TGCGCCAGCAGCCAAGTCGAACTAGTGTCCTACAATGAGCAGTTCTTC	CASSQVELVSYNEQFF
TRBD1	once	TRBJ2-1	TRBV2	TGTGCCAGGGATGACAGGGTTGATGAGCAGTTCTTC	CARDDRVDEQFF
NA	once	TRBJ2-2	TRBV27	TGTGCCAGCAGTTTCGGAGGATCCGGGGAGCTGTTTTTT	CASSFGGSGELFF
NA	NA	TRBJ1-1	TRBV11-2	TGTGCCAGCAGCCCCCTTCCCACAGGGAGATGGAACACTGAAGCTTTCTTT	CASSPLPTGRWNTEAFF
NA	NA	TRBJ2-2	TRBV27	TGTGCCAGCAGCACACCGGGACTCTACACCGGGGAGCTGTTTTTT	CASSTPGLYTGELFF
TRBD2	NA	TRBJ2-3	TRBV5-1	TGCGCCAGCAGCTTGGATGGACTAGCGGGTGCGGATACGCAGTATTTT	CASSLDGLAGADTQYF
TRBD2	NA	TRBJ2-1	TRBV10-1	TGCGCCAGCGGCCCGACTAGCGGGAATGAGCAGTTCTTC	CASGPTSGNEQFF
NA	NA	TRBJ1-1	TRBV11-3	TGTGCCAGCTCCCAACGGGTAAACACTGAAGCTTTCTTT	CASSQRVNTEAFF